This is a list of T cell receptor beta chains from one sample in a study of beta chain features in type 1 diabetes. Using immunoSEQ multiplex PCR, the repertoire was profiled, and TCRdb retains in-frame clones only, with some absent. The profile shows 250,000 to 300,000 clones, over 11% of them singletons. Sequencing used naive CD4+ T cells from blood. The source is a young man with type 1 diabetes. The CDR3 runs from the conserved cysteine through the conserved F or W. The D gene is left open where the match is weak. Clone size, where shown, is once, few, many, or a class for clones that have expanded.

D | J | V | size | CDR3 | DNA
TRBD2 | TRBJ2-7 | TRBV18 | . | CASSLGTSGDYEQYF | TGTGCCAGCTCACTCGGGACTAGCGGAGACTACGAGCAGTACTTC
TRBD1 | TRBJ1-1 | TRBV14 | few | CASSRRQGGTEAFF | TGTGCCAGCAGCCGAAGACAGGGGGGCACTGAAGCTTTCTTT
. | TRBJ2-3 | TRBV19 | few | CASSLRERGTDTQYF | TGTGCCAGTAGTCTCCGGGAGCGGGGCACAGATACGCAGTATTTT
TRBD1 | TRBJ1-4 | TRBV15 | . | CATKNQTGNGEKLFF | TGTGCCACCAAAAACCAGACAGGGAATGGTGAAAAACTGTTTTTT
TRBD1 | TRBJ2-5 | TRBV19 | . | CASRVGTDTETQYF | TGTGCCAGTAGAGTCGGGACAGACACAGAGACCCAGTACTTC
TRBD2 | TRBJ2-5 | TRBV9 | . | CASSVECPSGYKETQYF | TGTGCCAGCAGCGTAGAATGTCCTAGCGGTTATAAAGAGACCCAGTACTTC
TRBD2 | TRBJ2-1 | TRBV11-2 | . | CASSLAGGHIDEQFF | TGTGCCAGCAGCTTAGCGGGAGGGCATATCGATGAGCAGTTCTTC
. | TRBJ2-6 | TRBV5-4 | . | CASSTQGGANVLTF | TGTGCCAGCAGTACCCAGGGTGGGGCCAACGTCCTGACTTTC
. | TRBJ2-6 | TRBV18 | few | CASSPRGSGANVLTF | TGTGCCAGCTCACCCCGGGGTTCTGGGGCCAACGTCCTGACTTTC
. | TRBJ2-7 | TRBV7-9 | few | CASSDDRGVPYEQYF | TGTGCCAGCAGCGATGACAGAGGAGTCCCCTACGAGCAGTACTTC
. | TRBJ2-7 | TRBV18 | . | CASSPNKTYEQYF | TGTGCCAGCTCACCAAACAAGACCTACGAGCAGTACTTC
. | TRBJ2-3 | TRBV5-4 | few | CASSFGGTATDTQYF | TGTGCCAGCAGCTTCGGCGGGACCGCCACAGATACGCAGTATTTT
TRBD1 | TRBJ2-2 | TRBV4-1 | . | CASSQDTGVNTGELFF | TGCGCCAGCAGCCAAGACACAGGGGTAAACACCGGGGAGCTGTTTTTT
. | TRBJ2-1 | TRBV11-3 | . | CASSLDRVEQFF | TGTGCCAGCAGCTTAGATCGGGTCGAGCAGTTCTTC
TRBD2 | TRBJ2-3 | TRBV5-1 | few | CASSLGLADTDTQYF | TGCGCCAGCAGCTTGGGACTAGCGGACACAGATACGCAGTATTTT
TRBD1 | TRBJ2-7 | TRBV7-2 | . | CASSLAMGQREQYF | TGTGCCAGCAGCTTAGCGATGGGACAGAGAGAGCAGTACTTC
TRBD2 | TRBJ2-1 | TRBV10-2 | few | CASRVAGYNEQFF | TGCGCCAGCAGGGTAGCGGGCTACAATGAGCAGTTCTTC
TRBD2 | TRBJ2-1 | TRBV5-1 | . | CASSFLLAGESGEQFF | TGCGCCAGCAGCTTTCTGCTAGCGGGAGAAAGTGGTGAGCAGTTCTTC
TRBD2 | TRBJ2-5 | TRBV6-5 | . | CASSSSGRADETQYF | TGTGCCAGCAGTTCGAGCGGGAGGGCCGACGAGACCCAGTACTTC
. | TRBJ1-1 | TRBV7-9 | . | CASSFLDMSFF | TGTGCCAGCAGCTTCTTGGACATGTCTTTCTTT
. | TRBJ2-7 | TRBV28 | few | CASSSKTGGNYEQYF | TGTGCCAGCAGTTCGAAGACAGGTGGGAATTACGAGCAGTACTTC
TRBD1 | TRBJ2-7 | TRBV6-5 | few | CASSRQGVPYEQYF | TGTGCCAGCAGCCGACAGGGTGTACCCTACGAGCAGTACTTC
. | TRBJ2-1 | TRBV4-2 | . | CASSQDRGMYNEQFF | TGTGCCAGCAGCCAAGATCGCGGGATGTACAATGAGCAGTTCTTC
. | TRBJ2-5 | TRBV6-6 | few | CASSYSQQETQYF | TGTGCCAGCAGTTACAGTCAGCAAGAGACCCAGTACTTC
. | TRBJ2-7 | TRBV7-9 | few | CASSPRQDPRGEQYF | TGTGCCAGCAGCCCACGACAGGACCCTAGGGGCGAGCAGTACTTC
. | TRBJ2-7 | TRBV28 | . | CASSLLAGSYEQYF | TGTGCCAGCAGTTTACTGGCGGGTTCCTACGAGCAGTACTTC
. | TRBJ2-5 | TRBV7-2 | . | CASSLAASGETQYF | TGTGCCAGCAGCTTAGCGGCTTCAGGGGAGACCCAGTACTTC
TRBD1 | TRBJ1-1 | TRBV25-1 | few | CASITTGSEAFF | TGTGCCAGCATCACGACAGGGTCTGAAGCTTTCTTT
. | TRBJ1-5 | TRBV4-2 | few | CASSQDGGQNQPQHF | TGTGCCAGCAGCCAAGATGGAGGACAGAATCAGCCCCAGCATTTT
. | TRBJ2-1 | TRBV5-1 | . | CASSPSGGWDEQFF | TGCGCCAGCAGCCCAAGTGGCGGGTGGGATGAGCAGTTCTTC
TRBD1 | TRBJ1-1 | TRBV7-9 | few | CASHGQEGWMPEAFF | TGTGCCAGCCACGGACAGGAGGGTTGGATGCCTGAAGCTTTCTTT
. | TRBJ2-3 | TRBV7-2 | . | CASSLAVQGPLDTQYF | TGTGCCAGCAGCTTAGCGGTCCAGGGGCCATTGGATACGCAGTATTTT
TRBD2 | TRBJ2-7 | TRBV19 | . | CASSETSANYEQYF | TGTGCCAGTAGTGAGACTAGCGCCAACTACGAGCAGTACTTC
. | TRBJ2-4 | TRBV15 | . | CATSRDPGRWVENIQYF | TGTGCCACCAGCAGAGATCCGGGGAGGTGGGTCGAAAACATTCAGTACTTC
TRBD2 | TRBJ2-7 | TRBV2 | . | CASGWTSRTYEQYF | TGTGCCAGCGGTTGGACTAGCCGCACCTACGAGCAGTACTTC
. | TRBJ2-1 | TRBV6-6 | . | CASSRQIIEQFF | TGTGCCAGCAGCCGTCAGATTATTGAGCAGTTCTTC
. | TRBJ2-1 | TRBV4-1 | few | CASSQEKTGINNEQFF | TGCGCCAGCAGCCAAGAGAAGACGGGAATAAACAATGAGCAGTTCTTC
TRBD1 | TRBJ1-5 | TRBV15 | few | CATSIGTGHQPQHF | TGTGCCACCAGCATCGGGACAGGGCATCAGCCCCAGCATTTT
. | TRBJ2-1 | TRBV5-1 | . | CASSLGGAPSYNEQFF | TGCGCCAGCAGCTTGGGCGGGGCACCCTCCTACAATGAGCAGTTCTTC
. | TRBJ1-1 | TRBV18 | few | CASSPDTYTEAFF | TGTGCCAGCTCACCAGACACCTACACTGAAGCTTTCTTT
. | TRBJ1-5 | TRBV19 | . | CASHQRGMDQPQHF | TGTGCCAGTCATCAACGCGGAATGGATCAGCCCCAGCATTTT
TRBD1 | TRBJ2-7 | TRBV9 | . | CASSVTGTTYEQYF | TGTGCCAGCAGCGTGACAGGGACAACCTACGAGCAGTACTTC
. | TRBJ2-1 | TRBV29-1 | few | CSVERTRSYNEQFF | TGCAGCGTTGAAAGGACACGCTCCTACAATGAGCAGTTCTTC
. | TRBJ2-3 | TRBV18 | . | CASSPPGDTQYF | TGTGCCAGCTCACCACCCGGAGATACGCAGTATTTT
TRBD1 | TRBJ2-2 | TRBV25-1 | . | CASAPSGTVTTGELFF | TGTGCCAGCGCCCCCTCCGGGACAGTGACCACCGGGGAGCTGTTTTTT
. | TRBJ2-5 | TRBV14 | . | CASSQGRSQYF | TGTGCCAGCAGCCAAGGGCGGTCCCAGTACTTC
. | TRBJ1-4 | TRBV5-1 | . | CASSIGTNEKLFF | TGCGCCAGCAGCATCGGGACTAATGAAAAACTGTTTTTT
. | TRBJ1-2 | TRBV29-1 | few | CSVSGRGGYTF | TGCAGCGTCTCGGGTCGGGGTGGCTACACCTTC
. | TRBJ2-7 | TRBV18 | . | CASSPLQGSRREQYF | TGTGCCAGCTCACCGCTCCAGGGATCTCGGCGCGAGCAGTACTTC
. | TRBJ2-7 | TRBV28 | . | CASTHQGTTYEQYF | TGTGCCAGCACCCATCAGGGGACCACCTACGAGCAGTACTTC
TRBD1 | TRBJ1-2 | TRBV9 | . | CASSPGTDLANYGYTF | TGTGCCAGCAGCCCCGGGACAGACCTGGCTAACTATGGCTACACCTTC
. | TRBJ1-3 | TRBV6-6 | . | CASSYLQGSGNTIYF | TGTGCCAGCAGTTACTTACAGGGCTCTGGAAACACCATATATTTT
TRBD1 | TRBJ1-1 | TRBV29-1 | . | CSVANRGRNTEAFF | TGCAGCGTGGCCAACAGGGGCCGTAACACTGAAGCTTTCTTT
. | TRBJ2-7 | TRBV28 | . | CASSRHEQYF | TGTGCCAGCAGTCGTCACGAGCAGTACTTC
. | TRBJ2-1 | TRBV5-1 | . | CASSPTLEGLGEQFF | TGCGCCAGCAGCCCGACACTAGAAGGGTTGGGTGAGCAGTTCTTC
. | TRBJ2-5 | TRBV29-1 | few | CSAAAGSPQETQYF | TGCAGCGCCGCTGCAGGGTCCCCACAAGAGACCCAGTACTTC
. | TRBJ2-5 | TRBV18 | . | CASSPSRRETQYF | TGTGCCAGCTCACCGAGTAGGAGGGAGACCCAGTACTTC
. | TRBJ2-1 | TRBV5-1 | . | CASSPAGSSYNEQFF | TGCGCCAGCAGCCCGGCGGGGAGCTCCTACAATGAGCAGTTCTTC
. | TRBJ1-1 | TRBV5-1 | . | CASSLGGQRTEAFF | TGCGCCAGCAGCTTGGGAGGGCAGCGCACTGAAGCTTTCTTT